This TCR beta chain is from a study of blood T cells in healthy people across ages (dated by TCRdb to the mid-2010s). In terms of the full investigation: In model experiments, template switching captured roughly one uniquely barcoded TCR beta cDNA molecule for every two T cells. To avoid experimental bias, donors of different ages were spread randomly across the sequencing lanes. To track age-related changes in TCR beta repertoire diversity, the study relied on deep sequencing normalized with unique cDNA molecular identifiers. The donors were split into four age groups: young (average roughly 15 years), middle-aged (roughly 39), aged (approximately 60) and long-lived (roughly 86). For two donors (one aged 18 to 30 and one aged 80 or older), the study analyzed two additional independent replicas of 1 million unique cDNA reads from the same blood draw. What the authors observed across the whole study: There was a strong correlation between observed TCR beta diversity and the percentage of naive T cells measured by flow cytometry. Compared with the aged group, the long-lived group had more naive CD4+ T cells, fewer expanded clones and increased TCR diversity, suggesting age selection. Total diversity estimates from one million sequenced T cells were considered lower bounds and underestimates. Since profiling was done on bulk unsorted PBMCs, naive and antigen-experienced compartments could not be conclusively compared. Because the CMV infection status of the donors was unknown, age-related changes in expanded clonotypes may potentially have been confounded. As age increased, observed TCR beta diversity per million T cells dropped in a roughly linear way, and a significant reduction was already evident by age 40.

Trimming costs V 2 bases and J 7 bases, and their ends lie 15 bases apart. The CDR3 has 14 amino acids, counting the end cysteine and phenylalanine. Kept here is only the CDR3 DNA, which spans 42 bases and is read in frame from base 1. The germline V gene (reference sequence) specifies DFQATT as CDR1 and SNEGSKA as CDR2. Donors were 30 to 45 systemically healthy Caucasian individuals from Russia aged roughly 6 to 100 years. Each donor gave ten milliliters of peripheral blood, drawn into EDTA-treated Vacutainer tubes. Ficoll-Paque density-gradient centrifugation was used to isolate PBMCs, with at least 6.5 million per sample. Trizol reagent was used to extract total RNA from the PBMCs, yielding at least 6 micrograms per sample. For every donor, an aliquot of PBMCs went through flow cytometry to measure the percentages of naive CD45RAhigh/CD27high T cells. Library creation used 5' RACE. The sequencer was an Illumina HiSeq 2500. A second about 7 to 12 cycle PCR used a sample-barcoded 5' primer and a J-beta primer mix. A template-switch 5' adaptor carrying 12 random nucleotides introduced a unique molecular identifier onto each TCR beta cDNA molecule. Each sample yielded at least 3 million CDR3-containing paired-end reads. First-strand cDNA synthesis was performed from all RNA using the Mint cDNA synthesis kit, with priming by a TRBC-specific oligonucleotide. Following uracil-DNA glycosylase treatment, a first 18-cycle PCR with universal primers M1SS and BC2_uni_R was performed on all cDNA. The paper's data handling went like this. Each sample was normalized by randomly selecting 1 million high-quality reads, each carrying a distinct molecular identifier. Instead of being binned into consensus sequences, reads with shared molecular identifiers were discarded. MiTCR, run with a Q25 quality threshold and the strictest error-elimination algorithm, handled CDR3 identification, clonotype clustering and error correction. A nonparametric unseen species model using Euler transformation provided a lower-bound estimate of total TCR beta diversity. The raw public data were reprocessed by TCRdb itself: fastp quality trimming at Q25, MiXCR clonotype calling, in-frame beta chains only. CDR3 protein sequences are deduplicated, and each keeps its most common genes and DNA. TCRdb, not the original authors, processed these V and J calls. The sample data list fewer than 2,000,000 distinct CDR3 sequences, and 34% of these were observed just once. About 11% of the sample is in the top ten clones.

This clonotype occurred a few times. Its specific antigen is unknown. No base-level quality is on record; no much larger clone is a single base apart. The sample consisted of blood. The chain employs TRBV20-1 and TRBJ2-4, and possibly TRBD2, on 5 matching bases. This receptor was identified in a young woman in good health. The CDR3 loop reads CSARLDGDTNIQYF. The DNA sequence is as follows: TGCAGTGCTAGACTGGACGGGGATACGAACATTCAGTACTTC.